This T cell receptor beta chain was found in a study of blood T cells in healthy people across ages. The second PCR ran roughly 6 to 11 cycles with a sample-barcoded 5' primer and J-beta primers. In TCRdb, the 5' RACE reads were re-called with MiXCR into one record per CDR3 protein. The sample shows about 770,000 distinct CDR3 sequences, 40% to 50% of them seen only once. This CDR3 has 15 amino acids. Deletions cut 6 bases from V and 5 bases from J, with 17 bases between. Germline V gives CDR1 SGHVS, CDR2 FQNEAQ. Study-wide findings and caveats: A greater number of naive CD4+ cells and higher diversity distinguished long-lived donors from aged donors.

There are a few counts of this clonotype. The antigen remains undetermined. The receptor was isolated from a man between 60 and 75 years old in good health. This chain connects TRBV7-8 to TRBJ2-1; D may be TRBD1 (7 bases). Sequencing input: blood. The CDR3 coding sequence is TGTGCCAGCAGGTACCGACAGGGAGGCCACAATGAGCAGTTCTTC. Translation: CASRYRQGGHNEQFF.